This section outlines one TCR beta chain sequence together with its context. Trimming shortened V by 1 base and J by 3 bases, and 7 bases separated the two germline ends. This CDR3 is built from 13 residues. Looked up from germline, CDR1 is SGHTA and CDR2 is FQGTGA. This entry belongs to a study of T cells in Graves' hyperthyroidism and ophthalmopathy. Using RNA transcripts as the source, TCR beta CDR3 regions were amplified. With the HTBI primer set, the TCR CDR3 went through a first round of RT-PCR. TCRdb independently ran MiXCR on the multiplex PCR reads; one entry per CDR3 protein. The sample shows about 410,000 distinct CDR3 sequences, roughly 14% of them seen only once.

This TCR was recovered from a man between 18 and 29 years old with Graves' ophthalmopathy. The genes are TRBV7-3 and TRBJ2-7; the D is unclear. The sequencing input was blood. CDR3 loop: CASSLSPNYEQYF. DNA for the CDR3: TGTGCCAGCAGCTTAAGTCCAAACTACGAGCAGTACTTC.